This T cell receptor beta chain comes out of a study of blood T cell repertoires in COVID-19. CDR1 is LNHDA and CDR2 is SQIVND in the germline V gene (reference sequence). The CDR3 has 16 residues. Trimming shortened V by 5 bases and J by 0 bases, and 16 bases separated the two germline ends. The table came from immunoSEQ multiplex PCR; TCRdb's copy has only in-frame clones and leaves some out. The repertoire includes around 300,000 clones, approximately 89% of them detected once, and less than 5.5% sits in the top ten. Membership in each cohort depended on participant-reported clinical history. The clonotype comes from a man younger than 40 who had recovered from COVID-19. The specimen sequenced was PBMCs or T cells enriched from blood (not recorded which). The chain links TRBV19 to TRBJ1-1, with a tentative D call TRBD1 (5 bases). CDR3 coding DNA: TGTGCCAGTAGTGAACCGACAGACACCATGAACACTGAAGCTTTCTTT. It yields the protein CASSEPTDTMNTEAFF.